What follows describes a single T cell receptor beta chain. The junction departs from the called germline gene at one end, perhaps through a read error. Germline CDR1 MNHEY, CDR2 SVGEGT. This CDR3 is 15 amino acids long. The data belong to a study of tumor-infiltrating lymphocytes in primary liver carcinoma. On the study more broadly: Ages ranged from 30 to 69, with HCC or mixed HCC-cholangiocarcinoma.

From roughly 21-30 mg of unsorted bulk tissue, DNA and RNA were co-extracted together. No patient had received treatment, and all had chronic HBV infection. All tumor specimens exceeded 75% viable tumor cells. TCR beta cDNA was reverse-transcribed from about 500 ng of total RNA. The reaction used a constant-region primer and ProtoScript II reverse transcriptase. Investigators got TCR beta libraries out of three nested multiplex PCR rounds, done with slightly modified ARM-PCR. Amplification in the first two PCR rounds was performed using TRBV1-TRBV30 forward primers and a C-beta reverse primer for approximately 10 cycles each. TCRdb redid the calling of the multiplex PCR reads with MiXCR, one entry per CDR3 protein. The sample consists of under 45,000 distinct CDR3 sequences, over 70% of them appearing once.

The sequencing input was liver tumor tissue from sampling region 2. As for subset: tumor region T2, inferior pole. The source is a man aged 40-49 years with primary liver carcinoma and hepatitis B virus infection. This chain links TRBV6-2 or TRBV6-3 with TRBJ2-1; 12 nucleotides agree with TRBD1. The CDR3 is CASTEPGQGATEHIF. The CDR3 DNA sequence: TGTGCCAGCACCGAACCGGGACAGGGGGCAACGGAGCACATCTTC.